The clone carrying this T cell receptor beta chain showed up just a few times. The germline V gene encodes CDR1 MDHEN and CDR2 SYDVKM. With 7 bases clipped from V and 4 bases from J, the junction kept 14 bases outside the gene matches. CDR3 length equals 17 residues. These data originate in a study of response to subunit inactivated influenza vaccine. TCRdb fed the RT-PCR reads into MiXCR, producing one record per CDR3 protein. This repertoire shows just under 550,000 distinct CDR3 sequences, approximately 20% found once; its top ten account for 2.8%. The sample was also linked to a second study, of T cells expressing NK-cell markers. As that study records: The cDNA for TCR beta came from 5'RACE template switching with UMIs.

The sequenced sample was CD4+ T cells sorted from PBMCs, obtained about 11 days after vaccination. The chain links TRBV28 to TRBJ2-7, with TRBD1 matching over 12 bases. This clonotype was obtained from a man aged 50 or older who received an inactivated influenza vaccine. CDR3 DNA: TGTGCCAGCAACAGTTATTGGGGGGGACAGGGGGCTTACGAGCAGTACTTC. Its translation: CASNSYWGGQGAYEQYF.